The 26 T cell receptor beta chains in this list originate from one sample, sequenced in a study of cytomegalovirus exposure and HLA in healthy donors. PCR amplification relied on 60 Vbeta primers (plus 13 Jbeta primers). This table comes from immunoSEQ multiplex PCR, and its TCRdb copy is limited to in-frame clones, with some not included. The table shows 130,000 to 150,000 clones, with about 85% occurring only once. Sequencing was done on a sample of PBMCs. Every receptor here comes from a boy aged 2 to 10 in good health and CMV-seronegative.

The chain links TRBV5-4 to TRBJ2-1; a possible D gene is TRBD1 (6 bases). The germline V gene has CDR1 SGHNT and CDR2 YYREEE (reference sequence). Trimming took 1 base from V and 7 from J, leaving 9 bases between them. This CDR3 has 13 residues. DNA for the CDR3: TGTGCCAGCAGCTTGACCACAGGGAATGAGCAGTTCTTC. Protein sequence: CASSLTTGNEQFF. Full variable domain (missing parts from reference TRBV5-4 and TRBJ2-1): ETGVTQSPTHLIKTRGQQVTLRCSSQSGHNTVSWYQQALGQGPQFIFQYYREEENGRGNFPPRFSGLQFPNYSSELNVNALELDDSALYLCASSLTTGNEQFFGPGTRLTVL.

This clone was found a few times. The J gene is TRBJ1-4, the V gene TRBV19, with 8 bases that match TRBD1. Germline-derived CDR1 and CDR2 are LNHDA and SQIVND (reference sequence). V lost 5 bases and J lost 5; bases outside the gene matches: 7. The CDR3 totals 15 residues. CDR3 sequence reads: CASSPLDRANEKLFF. The CDR3 DNA is TGTGCCAGTAGTCCCCTGGACAGGGCAAATGAAAAACTGTTTTTT.

The rearrangement uses TRBV2 and TRBJ2-7, with D tentatively TRBD2 (7 bases). V was cut by 3 bases and J by 0 bases, with 15 bases left in between. Per the germline V gene, CDR1 is SNHLY and CDR2 is FYNNEI. The CDR3 covers 16 residues. The CDR3 loop is CASSDRGGPPSYEQYF. As DNA, the CDR3 is TGTGCCAGCAGTGACAGGGGAGGGCCTCCCTCCTACGAGCAGTACTTC.

The chain links TRBV14 to TRBJ2-3; a weak D match, TRBD2 (6 bases). CDR3 length: 17 residues. Germline CDR1 is SGHDN and CDR2 is FVKESK. Trimming pared 3 bases from V and 2 bases from J, leaving 18 bases between. Here the CDR3 DNA reads TGTGCCAGCAGCCAGAACCGGATAGCGGAGCTCACAGATACGCAGTATTTT. As protein: CASSQNRIAELTDTQYF.

This rearrangement joins TRBV11-3 to TRBJ2-2; the D is unclear. V was trimmed by 3 bases and J by 0 bases, leaving 8 bases between them. The germline CDR1 and CDR2 sequences are SGHNT and YENEEA. The CDR3 spans 15 residues. The CDR3 loop reads CASSFQVTNTGELFF. The CDR3 bases are TGTGCCAGCAGCTTTCAGGTGACGAACACCGGGGAGCTGTTTTTT. Looking up the rest from reference TRBV11-3 and TRBJ2-2 gives the full variable domain: EAGVVQSPRYKIIEKKQPVAFWCNPISGHNTLYWYLQNLGQGPELLIRYENEEAVDDSQLPKDRFSAERLKGVDSTLKIQPAELGDSAVYLCASSFQVTNTGELFFGEGSRLTVL.

The gene calls are TRBV7-2 and TRBJ2-7; 8 positions agree with TRBD1. V lost 0 bases and J lost 3; bases outside the gene matches: 19. The CDR3 is 20 residues long. The germline V gene encodes CDR1 SGHTA and CDR2 FQGNSA. Here the CDR3 DNA reads TGTGCCAGCAGCTTAGCTTGGCCGAGGGCAGGGGGCGATAACAACTACGAGCAGTACTTC. It is translated as CASSLAWPRAGGDNNYEQYF.

The chain joins TRBV2 to TRBJ2-7; 10 bases are shared with TRBD1. Germline V CDR1 and CDR2: SNHLY, FYNNEI. This CDR3 has 13 residues. V was clipped by 8 bases and J by 3 bases; unmatched bases: 4. DNA for the CDR3: TGTGCCAGCTACCGGGACAGGGGCTACGAGCAGTACTTC. This codes for CASYRDRGYEQYF.

V and J are TRBV5-4 and TRBJ2-3; 7 nucleotides match TRBD2. The length of the CDR3 is 13 residues. Germline CDR1 reads SGHNT; CDR2 reads YYREEE (reference sequence). With V trimmed by 4 bases and J by 5 bases, 4 bases remained unmatched. DNA for the CDR3: TGTGCCAGCAGCCTCCCGGGGGGAGATACGCAGTATTTT. Residues: CASSLPGGDTQYF.

This rearrangement joins TRBV9 to TRBJ1-4; no clear D gene. Germline lookup yields CDR1 SGDLS and CDR2 YYNGEE. The CDR3 totals 16 residues. Trimming removed 0 bases from V and 8 bases from J, with 17 bases in between. The CDR3: CASSVGSAGSGEKLFF. In DNA, the CDR3 is TGTGCCAGCAGCGTAGGTTCGGCGGGGTCGGGGGAAAAACTGTTTTTT.

The chain links TRBV27 to TRBJ2-7, with D hard to call. The germline V gene has CDR1 MNHEY and CDR2 SMNVEV (reference sequence). V was trimmed by 2 bases and J by 3 bases, leaving 14 bases between them. The CDR3 is made up of 15 amino acids. The CDR3 region is CASSLAPSSVYEQYF. The CDR3 region has the DNA TGTGCCAGCAGTTTAGCCCCCAGCAGCGTCTACGAGCAGTACTTC.

CDR3 residues: CASSQGPGNTEAFF. The CDR3 region has the DNA TGTGCCAGCAGCCAGGGCCCAGGGAACACTGAAGCTTTCTTT. This chain uses TRBV5-4 with TRBJ1-1; D possibly corresponds to TRBD1 (5 bases). Trimming shortened V by 4 bases and J by 1 base, and 11 bases separated the two germline ends. Germline-derived CDR1 and CDR2 are SGHNT and YYREEE (reference sequence). This CDR3 spans 14 amino acids.

The rearrangement links TRBV9 to TRBJ2-1; 8 nucleotides match TRBD1. The J segment lost 3 bases and the V segment lost 4 bases, leaving 6 bases of the junction unmatched. Germline CDR1 SGDLS, CDR2 YYNGEE. The CDR3 contains 15 residues. CDR3 sequence: CASSSSGTGYNEQFF. The DNA for the CDR3 is TGTGCCAGCAGCTCCTCCGGGACAGGCTACAATGAGCAGTTCTTC.

The chain combines TRBV5-8 with TRBJ1-2; 9 nucleotides align to TRBD1. V lost 0 bases to trimming and J lost 0 bases; unmatched junction nucleotides: 6. This CDR3 contains 17 residues. The germline V gene has CDR1 SGHTS and CDR2 YDEGEE. CDR3 in amino acids: CASSLGQGETANYGYTF. The CDR3 DNA reads as TGTGCCAGCAGCTTGGGACAGGGGGAGACTGCTAACTATGGCTACACCTTC.

The V gene is TRBV2, the J gene TRBJ1-5, with 10 positions matching TRBD1. This CDR3 comprises 15 residues. CDR1 is SNHLY and CDR2 is FYNNEI in the germline V gene. V lost 2 bases to trimming and J lost 5 bases; unmatched junction nucleotides: 3. The CDR3 reads CASSETGQGYQPQHF. CDR3 in DNA: TGTGCCAGCAGTGAAACGGGACAGGGGTATCAGCCCCAGCATTTT.

The rearrangement links TRBV10-1 to TRBJ2-7; 7 nucleotides line up with TRBD2. This CDR3 is built from 14 residues. Germline CDR1 WNHNN, CDR2 SYGVQD (reference sequence). After removal of 4 bases from V and 0 bases from J, the junction contained 3 bases not matched to a gene. This chain's CDR3 is CASSGQRGSYEQYF. CDR3 sequence (DNA): TGCGCCAGCAGTGGGCAGCGGGGCTCCTACGAGCAGTACTTC.

This chain joins TRBV11-3 and TRBJ2-2; 10 positions agree with TRBD2. The CDR3 covers 16 residues. The trim removed 3 bases at V and 6 bases at J, leaving 7 bases unmatched. CDR1 SGHNT and CDR2 YENEEA come from the germline V gene. In DNA form, the CDR3 reads TGTGCCAGCAGCTTTAGGAGCGGGAGGGGAGCCGGGGAGCTGTTTTTT. This codes for CASSFRSGRGAGELFF.

The genes are TRBV7-2 and TRBJ2-3, with TRBD1 matching over 8 bases. V shed 5 bases, J shed 1 base, and the junction held 11 bases outside the gene matches. Germline lookup yields CDR1 SGHTA and CDR2 FQGNSA. The CDR3 has 17 amino acids. The CDR3 DNA reads as TGTGCCAGCAGCACACCCAGGGGGCGCCTGGGCACAGATACGCAGTATTTT. This translates into CASSTPRGRLGTDTQYF.

The chain joins TRBV11-2 to TRBJ2-2; TRBD2 aligns across 7 bases. V lost 1 base, J lost 5 bases, and 4 bases stayed unmatched. Per germline, CDR1 SGHAT and CDR2 FQNNGV. The CDR3 length is 15 residues. As DNA, the CDR3 is TGTGCCAGCAGCTTAGCGGGGGGAAAGACCGGGGAGCTGTTTTTT. Translated: CASSLAGGKTGELFF.

V usage is TRBV7-9 and J usage is TRBJ1-2; 10 bases map to TRBD1. The CDR3 consists of 18 residues. With 5 bases clipped from V and 3 bases from J, the junction kept 15 bases outside the gene matches. Germline V gene sequence: CDR1 SEHNR, CDR2 FQNEAQ (reference sequence). The chain's CDR3 is CASSRADRGRRGHYGYTF. CDR3 bases: TGTGCCAGCAGCCGGGCCGACAGGGGGCGTAGGGGACACTATGGCTACACCTTC.

J is TRBJ2-7 and V is TRBV4-2; 16 bases match TRBD2. V dropped 4 bases and J dropped 6; count of bases not matched to a gene: 15. The CDR3 consists of 19 residues. The germline V gene encodes CDR1 LGHNA and CDR2 YNFKEQ. This CDR3 is CASSLALGGTSGRAFEQYF. The CDR3 nucleotides are TGTGCCAGCAGCCTGGCCCTCGGGGGGACTAGCGGGAGGGCCTTCGAGCAGTACTTC.

V and J are TRBV4-1 and TRBJ2-1; 7 positions match TRBD2. Trimming took 3 bases from V and 7 from J; bases not matched to a gene: 12. This CDR3 has 16 residues. Germline V gives CDR1 MGHRA, CDR2 YSYEKL. The CDR3 coding sequence is TGCGCCAGCAGCCACTTCTTGGGGGAGGGCCTTAATGAGCAGTTCTTC. Protein sequence: CASSHFLGEGLNEQFF.

The chain employs TRBV14 and TRBJ1-4; D perhaps matches TRBD1 (6 bases). CDR3 size: 14 residues. Germline loops: CDR1 SGHDN, CDR2 FVKESK. V dropped 7 bases and J dropped 6 bases, with 15 bases sitting between them. The CDR3 region is CASTPGGADEKLFF. CDR3 DNA sequence: TGTGCCAGCACCCCCGGGGGGGCCGATGAAAAACTGTTTTTT.

This chain links TRBV5-1 with TRBJ1-2; TRBD1 aligns across 9 bases. V shed 0 bases and J 7 bases; nucleotides not matched to a gene: 7. The CDR3 sequence is 15 residues long. The germline V gene encodes CDR1 SGHRS and CDR2 YFSETQ. The DNA for the CDR3 is TGCGCCAGCAGCTTGGCCGGGACAGGGAGGTCTGGCTACACCTTC. This sequence encodes CASSLAGTGRSGYTF.

The gene calls are TRBV6-1 and TRBJ2-5, with TRBD1 matching 7 bases. Germline V CDR1 and CDR2: MNHNS, SASEGT. Trimming cost V 10 bases and J 1 base; bases outside gene matches: 6. This CDR3 is 13 amino acids long. CDR3 loop: CATTGTVQETQYF. The DNA for the CDR3 is TGTGCCACCACCGGGACAGTCCAAGAGACCCAGTACTTC.

Only a few counts were recorded for this clone. The chain carries TRBV6-5 and TRBJ1-3, with D hard to call. The germline V and J ends were trimmed by 2 bases and 7 bases, with 12 bases remaining between them. The CDR3 loop spans 14 amino acids. Germline lookup yields CDR1 MNHEY and CDR2 SVGAGI. CDR3 sequence reads: CASSYGLAGNTIYF. Here the CDR3 DNA reads TGTGCCAGCAGTTACGGTCTCGCCGGGAACACCATATATTTT.

The chain couples TRBV5-6 to TRBJ2-5; 7 bases align to TRBD2. V lost 1 base and J lost 1; bases outside the gene matches: 1. This CDR3 comprises 14 residues. The germline gives CDR1 SGHDT, CDR2 YYEEEE. As DNA, the CDR3 is TGTGCCAGCAGCTTGACTAGCGCCCAAGAGACCCAGTACTTC. Translated: CASSLTSAQETQYF.